The clone carrying this TCR beta chain came up once. What it binds is not known. This specimen comes from a study of cytomegalovirus exposure and HLA in healthy donors. Study background: A previous analysis identified approximately 110 million unique TCR beta sequences derived from around 200 million T cells.

The CDR3 is 14 residues long. Germline V CDR1 and CDR2: WSHSY, SAAADI. V lost 6 bases, J lost 5 bases, and 5 bases stayed unmatched. Vbeta (60) and Jbeta (13) primers were used in the PCR. This table comes from immunoSEQ multiplex PCR, and its TCRdb copy is limited to in-frame clones, with some not included. Found here are more than 150,000 clones, 75% to 90% of them singletons; the top ten hold around 1.6%. Whole-study results and caveats: The study listed 150 to 200 cytomegalovirus-associated TCR beta chains. It was reported in a later analysis that an Asian-associated ancestry cluster showed fewer N-insertions than the approximately 670-donor mean. Most of the TCR beta V segments (in an earlier analysis) were productive either about 87% or about 30% of the time.

The V call is TRBV10-2, the J call TRBJ1-5; 9 bases fit TRBD1. The sequenced material came from PBMCs. This TCR derives from a middle-aged man in good health and CMV-seronegative. CDR3 DNA: TGCGCCAGCAGGGGACAGGGAGGGGATCAGCCCCAGCATTTT. Amino acids: CASRGQGGDQPQHF.